Detailed here is one T cell receptor beta chain. The antigen is unknown. PCR employed 60 Vbeta and 13 Jbeta primers. Original processing methods: A later analysis counted about 80 million unique TCR beta chains, around 12 million shared. The protocol was immunoSEQ multiplex PCR, while the TCRdb copy is restricted to in-frame clones and leaves out a portion. The DNA gave D and trimming, while V, J and clone size come from that table. The data contain 82,000 or so clones, approximately 74% of them singletons. This specimen comes from a study of cytomegalovirus exposure and HLA in healthy donors. Study-wide results and limits: More clonal expansion characterized HLA-associated TCR beta chains than equally common others in a later analysis. Across donors, sequencing depth was assumed by presence/absence analyses to be roughly uniform. Earlier results showed most TCR beta V segments being productive about 87% or about 30% of the time.

V shed 5 bases and J 0 bases; nucleotides not matched to a gene: 4. The CDR3 covers 14 residues. Germline CDR1 LNHDA, CDR2 SQIVND (reference sequence). This sequence originates from a woman in her forties or fifties in good health and CMV-seropositive. The chain joins TRBV19 to TRBJ2-7; 7 nucleotides match TRBD1. Sequencing was carried out using PBMCs. CDR3: CASSATGSSYEQYF. The CDR3 coding sequence is TGTGCCAGTAGTGCGACAGGGAGCTCCTACGAGCAGTACTTC.